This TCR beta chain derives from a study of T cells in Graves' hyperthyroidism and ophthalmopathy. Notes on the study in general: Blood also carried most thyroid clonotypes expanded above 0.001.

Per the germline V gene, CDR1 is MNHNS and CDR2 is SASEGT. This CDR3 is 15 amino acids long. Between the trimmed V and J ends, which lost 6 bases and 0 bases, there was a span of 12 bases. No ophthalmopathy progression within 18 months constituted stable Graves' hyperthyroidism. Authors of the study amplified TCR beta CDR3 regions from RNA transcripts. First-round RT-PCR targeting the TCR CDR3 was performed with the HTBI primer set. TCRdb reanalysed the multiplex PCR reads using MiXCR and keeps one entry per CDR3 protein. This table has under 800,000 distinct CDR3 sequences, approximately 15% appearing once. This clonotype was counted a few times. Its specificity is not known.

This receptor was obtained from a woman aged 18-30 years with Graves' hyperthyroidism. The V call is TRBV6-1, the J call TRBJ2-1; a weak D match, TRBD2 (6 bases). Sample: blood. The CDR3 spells CASSTGGPSYNEQFF. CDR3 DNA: TGTGCCAGCAGCACCGGGGGTCCCTCCTACAATGAGCAGTTCTTC.